This T cell receptor (beta chain) derives from a study of CD8 T cells in ankylosing spondylitis. This clonotype has ten or more counts. Its specificity is unknown. The study, taken as a whole, reports: Certain motif variants had earlier appeared in reactive arthritis synovial fluid and blood. Disease-linked clones had a CD8+ phenotype and relatively low frequency in peripheral blood. For ankylosing spondylitis blood, a TCR beta motif of under ten highly homologous variants appeared characteristic. Reportedly, disease-linked clones are significantly enriched in ankylosing spondylitis patients' matched synovial fluid.

Quantitative molecular-barcoded 5'-RACE generated the TCR beta libraries. In TCRdb, the 5' RACE reads were re-called with MiXCR into one record per CDR3 protein. The table includes a few hundred thousand distinct CDR3 sequences, 15% to 20% detected once. The CDR3 is 14 amino acids. V was trimmed by 8 bases and J by 7 bases, leaving 15 bases between them. The chain recombines TRBV12-3 or TRBV12-4 with TRBJ1-6, with TRBD1 as a possible D gene (5 bases). The sequenced sample was blood, either unsorted or a sorted T cell fraction (not recorded which). The TCR comes from a male donor with ankylosing spondylitis. The CDR3 region is CASRERGSNSPLHF. The DNA of the CDR3 is TGTGCCAGCCGGGAACGGGGGTCCAATTCACCCCTCCACTTT.